The sequence of this TCR beta chain was determined in a study of T cells after yellow fever vaccination. Only a few counts were recorded for this clonotype. The antigen remains undetermined. Points from the study as a whole: The secondary response was weaker, and its peak arrived faster, on day 5 versus 15. Contamination by abundant bulk-population clonotypes could be present in FACS-sorted repertoires. Clonotypes found in both CD4 and CD8 compartments made up a small share. Re-detected after boosting: most primary clones, approximately 97% of CD4 and roughly 90% of CD8.

The germline CDR1 and CDR2 sequences are MNHEY and SVGEGT. Trimming pared 6 bases from V and 6 bases from J, leaving 13 bases between. This CDR3 spans 13 amino acids. One entry per CDR3 protein, called by TCRdb with MiXCR from the 5' RACE reads. The table includes 150,000 to 200,000 distinct CDR3 sequences, about a tenth detected once. The TCR was taken from a man younger than 30 who received the YFV17D yellow fever vaccine. V gene TRBV6-2 or TRBV6-3 combines with J gene TRBJ2-3; D gene unclear. The sample was CD8+ T cells sorted from PBMCs, taken 45 days after the yellow fever booster vaccination. The CDR3 DNA reads TGTGCCAGCAGCTCCGGACCGGTGGATACGCAGTATTTT. This gives the protein CASSSGPVDTQYF.